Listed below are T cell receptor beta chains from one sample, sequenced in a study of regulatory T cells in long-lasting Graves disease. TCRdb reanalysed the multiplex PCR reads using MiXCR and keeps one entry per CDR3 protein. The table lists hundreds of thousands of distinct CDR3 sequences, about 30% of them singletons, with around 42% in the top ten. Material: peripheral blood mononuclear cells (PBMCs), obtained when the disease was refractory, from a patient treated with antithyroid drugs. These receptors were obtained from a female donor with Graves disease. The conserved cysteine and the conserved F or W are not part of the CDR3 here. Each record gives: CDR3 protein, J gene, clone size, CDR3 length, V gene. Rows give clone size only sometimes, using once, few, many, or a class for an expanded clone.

CDR3aa: ASSYSLQGNTGELF
j_gene: TRBJ2-2
abundance: few
len: 14
v_gene: TRBV6-2/TRBV6-3

CDR3aa: ASSQAGRTDQPQH
j_gene: TRBJ1-5
abundance: NA
len: 13
v_gene: TRBV3-1

CDR3aa: ASSDWDSASTDTQY
j_gene: TRBJ2-3
abundance: few
len: 14
v_gene: TRBV10-1

CDR3aa: ASSYADGTSGNTIY
j_gene: TRBJ1-3
abundance: few
len: 14
v_gene: TRBV10-3

CDR3aa: ASSLLGGPTDTQY
j_gene: TRBJ2-3
abundance: NA
len: 13
v_gene: TRBV11-2

CDR3aa: ASSERLAGTGELF
j_gene: TRBJ2-2
abundance: NA
len: 13
v_gene: TRBV2

CDR3aa: ASSSGGRSYNEQF
j_gene: TRBJ2-1
abundance: few
len: 13
v_gene: TRBV2

CDR3aa: ASSDVDQVTRKLF
j_gene: TRBJ1-4
abundance: NA
len: 13
v_gene: TRBV10-2

CDR3aa: ATSRAGGRETQY
j_gene: TRBJ2-5
abundance: NA
len: 12
v_gene: TRBV15

CDR3aa: ASSPRQQAHYGYT
j_gene: TRBJ1-2
abundance: few
len: 13
v_gene: TRBV5-1

CDR3aa: ASKLGTGELF
j_gene: TRBJ2-2
abundance: NA
len: 10
v_gene: TRBV12-3/TRBV12-4

CDR3aa: ASSYSSRGYNEQF
j_gene: TRBJ2-1
abundance: NA
len: 13
v_gene: TRBV6-2/TRBV6-3

CDR3aa: ASSQYPALAGGLVEQY
j_gene: TRBJ2-7
abundance: many
len: 16
v_gene: TRBV2

CDR3aa: ASSTGTGNGAF
j_gene: TRBJ1-1
abundance: many
len: 11
v_gene: TRBV12-3/TRBV12-4

CDR3aa: ASSSRQGITYEQY
j_gene: TRBJ2-7
abundance: NA
len: 13
v_gene: TRBV5-6

CDR3aa: SASRETTEAF
j_gene: TRBJ1-1
abundance: once
len: 10
v_gene: TRBV20-1

CDR3aa: ATSELVTSGETQY
j_gene: TRBJ2-5
abundance: NA
len: 13
v_gene: TRBV19

CDR3aa: ASSLSGDNYGYT
j_gene: TRBJ1-2
abundance: many
len: 12
v_gene: TRBV12-3/TRBV12-4

CDR3aa: ATSSLPTGGGEKLF
j_gene: TRBJ1-4
abundance: few
len: 14
v_gene: TRBV15

CDR3aa: ASIDQGTPGKVDGYT
j_gene: TRBJ1-2
abundance: few
len: 15
v_gene: TRBV7-9

CDR3aa: ASSLLAGVAGEQY
j_gene: TRBJ2-7
abundance: few
len: 13
v_gene: TRBV27

CDR3aa: ASSIGDRATEGEKLF
j_gene: TRBJ1-4
abundance: few
len: 15
v_gene: TRBV5-1

CDR3aa: ASRGSGVDEQY
j_gene: TRBJ2-7
abundance: NA
len: 11
v_gene: TRBV10-1

CDR3aa: ASSIVGSFNEQF
j_gene: TRBJ2-1
abundance: NA
len: 12
v_gene: TRBV19

CDR3aa: ASSLTGWPSYEQY
j_gene: TRBJ2-7
abundance: many
len: 13
v_gene: TRBV27

CDR3aa: ASSLVRDTGELF
j_gene: TRBJ2-2
abundance: many
len: 12
v_gene: TRBV7-2

CDR3aa: ASSEQPGQVNYGYT
j_gene: TRBJ1-2
abundance: NA
len: 14
v_gene: TRBV2

CDR3aa: ASSSWGQGIEQY
j_gene: TRBJ2-7
abundance: few
len: 12
v_gene: TRBV5-1

CDR3aa: AWSLRGTEAF
j_gene: TRBJ1-1
abundance: NA
len: 10
v_gene: TRBV30

CDR3aa: SARTDGNTIY
j_gene: TRBJ1-3
abundance: NA
len: 10
v_gene: TRBV20-1

CDR3aa: ATTDRGTNYGYT
j_gene: TRBJ1-2
abundance: many
len: 12
v_gene: TRBV10-3

CDR3aa: AIRAGTQGVYGYT
j_gene: TRBJ1-2
abundance: few
len: 13
v_gene: TRBV10-3

CDR3aa: ASSLQTRSNSPLH
j_gene: TRBJ1-6
abundance: NA
len: 13
v_gene: TRBV27

CDR3aa: ATSRVDGGRGETQY
j_gene: TRBJ2-5
abundance: few
len: 14
v_gene: TRBV15

CDR3aa: ASSRVKGLREQY
j_gene: TRBJ2-7
abundance: NA
len: 12
v_gene: TRBV7-2

CDR3aa: ASSSSTGLYYYEQY
j_gene: TRBJ2-7
abundance: many
len: 14
v_gene: TRBV28

CDR3aa: ASSLRDRITDTQY
j_gene: TRBJ2-3
abundance: NA
len: 13
v_gene: TRBV5-5

CDR3aa: ASSPPGAASFYEQY
j_gene: TRBJ2-7
abundance: few
len: 14
v_gene: TRBV11-2

CDR3aa: ASSLPQRELSDEQF
j_gene: TRBJ2-1
abundance: NA
len: 14
v_gene: TRBV5-1

CDR3aa: ASRGPNLNTEAF
j_gene: TRBJ1-1
abundance: few
len: 12
v_gene: TRBV19

CDR3aa: ASSLAGHQETQY
j_gene: TRBJ2-5
abundance: few
len: 12
v_gene: TRBV7-6

CDR3aa: ASRGTSGSYNEQF
j_gene: TRBJ2-1
abundance: few
len: 13
v_gene: TRBV2

CDR3aa: AWSTGASSYNSPLH
j_gene: TRBJ1-6
abundance: NA
len: 14
v_gene: TRBV30

CDR3aa: ASSLERFAGNTIY
j_gene: TRBJ1-3
abundance: NA
len: 13
v_gene: TRBV11-2

CDR3aa: ASSYRGVNTEAF
j_gene: TRBJ1-1
abundance: few
len: 12
v_gene: TRBV6-2/TRBV6-3

CDR3aa: ASSETSAHEQY
j_gene: TRBJ2-7
abundance: NA
len: 11
v_gene: TRBV6-1